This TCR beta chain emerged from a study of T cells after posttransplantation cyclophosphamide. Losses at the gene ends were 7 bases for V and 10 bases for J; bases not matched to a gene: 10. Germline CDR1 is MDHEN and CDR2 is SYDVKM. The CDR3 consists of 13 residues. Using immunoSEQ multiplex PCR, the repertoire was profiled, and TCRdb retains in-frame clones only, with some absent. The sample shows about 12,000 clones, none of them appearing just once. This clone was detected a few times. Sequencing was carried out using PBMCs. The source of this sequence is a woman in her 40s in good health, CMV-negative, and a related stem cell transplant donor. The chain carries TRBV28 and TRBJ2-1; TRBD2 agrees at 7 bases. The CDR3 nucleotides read TGTGCCAGCATGAGGACTAGAATGGAGGAGCAGTTCTTC. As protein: CASMRTRMEEQFF. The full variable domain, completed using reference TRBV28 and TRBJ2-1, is DVKVTQSSRYLVKRTGEKVFLECVQDMDHENMFWYRQDPGLGLRLIYFSYDVKMKEKGDIPEGYSVSREKKERFSLILESASTNQTSMYLCASMRTRMEEQFFGPGTRLTVL.